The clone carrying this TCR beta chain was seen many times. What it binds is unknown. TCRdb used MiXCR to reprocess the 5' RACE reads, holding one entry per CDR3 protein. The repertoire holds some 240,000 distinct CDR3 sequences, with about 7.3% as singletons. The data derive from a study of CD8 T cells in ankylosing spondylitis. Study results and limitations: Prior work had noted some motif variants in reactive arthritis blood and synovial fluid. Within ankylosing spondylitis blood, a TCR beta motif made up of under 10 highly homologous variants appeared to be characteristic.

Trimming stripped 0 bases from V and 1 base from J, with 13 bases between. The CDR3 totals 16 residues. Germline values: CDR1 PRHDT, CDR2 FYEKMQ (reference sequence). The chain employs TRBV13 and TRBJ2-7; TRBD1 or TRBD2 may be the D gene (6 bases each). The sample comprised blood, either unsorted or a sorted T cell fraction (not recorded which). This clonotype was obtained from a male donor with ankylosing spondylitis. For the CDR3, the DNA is TGTGCCAGCAGCTTAGGCCGAGAGGGGGGTTCCTACGAGCAGTACTTC. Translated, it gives CASSLGREGGSYEQYF.